The 3 T cell receptor beta chains below were found in one sample sequenced in a study of shared clonotypes between healthy human individuals. Sequencing used immunoSEQ multiplex PCR; TCRdb keeps in-frame clones, though not all of them. This sample has about 1.5 million clones, with roughly 98% found just once. The sample taken for sequencing was naive CD4+ T cells sorted from blood. Subset here: CD45RA+ positively selected. Receptors originate from a man in his thirties or forties in good health.

V and J are TRBV18 and TRBJ1-4, with a weak D call TRBD1 (5 bases). V lost 2 bases to trimming and J lost 1 base, with 8 bases between them. The V gene's germline CDR1 is KGHSH and CDR2 LQKENI. The CDR3 is 15 residues long. This CDR3 reads CASSPAGVTNEKLFF. The CDR3 DNA is TGTGCCAGCTCACCAGCGGGGGTAACTAATGAAAAACTGTTTTTT.

The chain combines TRBV5-1 with TRBJ2-7; TRBD2 agrees at 13 bases. The CDR3 has 17 residues. Trimming at V came to 0 bases and at J to 6 bases, leaving 9 bases not matched to a gene. From germline, CDR1 is SGHRS and CDR2 YFSETQ. CDR3 nucleotide sequence: TGCGCCAGCAGCTTGGGCACCCCGGGACTAGCGGGAAGCGAGCAGTACTTC. The encoded protein is CASSLGTPGLAGSEQYF.

A single count supports this clone. This chain connects TRBV7-2 to TRBJ1-5; tentatively, D is TRBD1 (6 bases). CDR3 length: 15 amino acids. Germline CDR1 SGHTA, CDR2 FQGNSA. V was trimmed by 2 bases and J by 7 bases, leaving 15 bases between them. The CDR3 nucleotides read TGTGCCAGCAGCTTAATTGGGGGGCTTCGGCAGCCCCAGCATTTT. Translated: CASSLIGGLRQPQHF.